These T cell receptor beta chains were read from a single sample in a study of cytomegalovirus exposure and HLA in healthy donors. Assay used: immunoSEQ multiplex PCR; TCRdb lists only in-frame clones, some missing. Its clone listing holds around 70,000 clones. Sequencing used PBMCs. These receptor sequences come from a woman between 40 and 50 years old in good health and CMV-seropositive. Each CDR3 is given with its conserved first and last residue. Each record gives: D gene, V gene, J gene, CDR3 DNA, CDR3 protein. D genes are given only for firm matches.

TRBD1,TRBV5-1,TRBJ1-2,TGCGCCAGCAGTGATGGGGACAGGGGGGACTATGGCTACACCTTC,CASSDGDRGDYGYTF
TRBD1,TRBV18,TRBJ2-1,TGTGCCAGCTCACCACGACTACAGGGGAGCTCCTACAATGAGCAGTTCTTC,CASSPRLQGSSYNEQFF
TRBD2,TRBV15,TRBJ2-7,TGTGCCACCAGCAGGGGGACTAGCGGGCTCTCCTACGAGCAGTACTTC,CATSRGTSGLSYEQYF
NA,TRBV2,TRBJ2-1,TGTGCCAGCAGTATTGACAGTCGGCAGTTCTTC,CASSIDSRQFF
TRBD1,TRBV7-6,TRBJ1-4,TGTGCCAGCAGCCCGGGACAGGGGGCAGGAGAAAAACTGTTTTTT,CASSPGQGAGEKLFF
TRBD1,TRBV5-6,TRBJ1-4,TGTGCCAGCAGCCGAGACAGGGGCCGCCTAGATGAAAAACTGTTTTTT,CASSRDRGRLDEKLFF
NA,TRBV28,TRBJ1-5,TGTGCCAGCAGCAGAGGAGGGGATCAGGATCAGCCCCAGCATTTT,CASSRGGDQDQPQHF
NA,TRBV7-3,TRBJ2-1,TGTGCCAGCAGCGACCGCGGGCCAGAAGGGGGTGAGCAGTTCTTC,CASSDRGPEGGEQFF
NA,TRBV4-3,TRBJ1-1,TGCGCCAGCAGCCAATCATCTCGGGCGGGGGACACTGAAGCTTTCTTT,CASSQSSRAGDTEAFF
TRBD1,TRBV2,TRBJ1-3,TGTGCCAGCACTGGGACAGGGGGCCCTGGAAACACCATATATTTT,CASTGTGGPGNTIYF
NA,TRBV7-3,TRBJ2-6,TGTGCCAGCGGGAGGGGGGGCACTGAGGCCAACGTCCTGACTTTC,CASGRGGTEANVLTF
TRBD2,TRBV5-1,TRBJ2-1,TGCGCCAGCAGCCCCGGACTAGCGGCCCGTTACAATGAGCAGTTCTTC,CASSPGLAARYNEQFF
TRBD2,TRBV9,TRBJ2-1,TGTGCCAGCAGCGTTAGGGCGGGGGGGCTTTACAATGAGCAGTTCTTC,CASSVRAGGLYNEQFF
NA,TRBV14,TRBJ2-5,TGTGCCAGCAGCCTCAGGGCCCAAGAGACCCAGTACTTC,CASSLRAQETQYF
TRBD1,TRBV5-5,TRBJ2-7,TGTGCCAGCAGCCGAAAAGGGACAGAGGGCTACGAGCAGTACTTC,CASSRKGTEGYEQYF
TRBD2,TRBV6-1,TRBJ2-1,TGTGCCAGCAGTGAAGGGGGACTAGCGGGCAACAATGAGCAGTTCTTC,CASSEGGLAGNNEQFF
NA,TRBV28,TRBJ1-5,TGTGCCAGCGGTCGGGGTAATCAGCCCCAGCATTTT,CASGRGNQPQHF
TRBD2,TRBV12-5,TRBJ2-5,TGTGCTAGTGGTTTGCCTCGTCTAAGGACTAGCGGGAGACCCACCTCCCGTAAAGAGACCCAGTACTTC,CASGLPRLRTSGRPTSRKETQYF
NA,TRBV25-1,TRBJ2-2,TGTGCCAGCAGTGAATCAGGGTGGACCGGGGAGCTGTTTTTT,CASSESGWTGELFF
NA,TRBV28,TRBJ1-4,TGTGCCAGCAGCGCCCCTCGGGCAACTAATGAAAAACTGTTTTTT,CASSAPRATNEKLFF
NA,TRBV19,TRBJ1-3,TGTGCCAGTAGTATAGCCGGGGACACTGGAAACACCATATATTTT,CASSIAGDTGNTIYF
NA,TRBV5-6,TRBJ1-2,TGTGCCAGCAGCTTGGACAGCCTAACGGTTAATGGCTACACCTTC,CASSLDSLTVNGYTF
NA,TRBV11-2,TRBJ2-7,TGTGCCAGCAGCGGAGTGCGGGGAGCTTCGATATACGAGCAGTACTTC,CASSGVRGASIYEQYF